This T cell receptor beta chain was sequenced in a study of T cells in localized non-small cell lung cancer. Assay: immunoSEQ multiplex PCR; the TCRdb copy retains only in-frame clones and omits some. The profile shows some 37,000 clones, around 84% of them singletons. General study points: Higher T cell density in the blood was associated with longer overall survival, whereas higher adjacent-lung clonality associated with shorter survival.

With respect to this clone: Its antigen is not identified.

J gave up 4 bases and V 0 bases, and 13 bases lay outside the gene matches. Germline CDR1 is LGHNA and CDR2 is YNFKEQ. The CDR3 totals 18 residues. Material: peripheral blood, obtained before any cancer treatment. The V gene is TRBV4-2, the J gene TRBJ1-1, with 8 bases matching TRBD1. The source is a man aged 18 to 55 with stage I lung adenocarcinoma. The CDR3 DNA reads TGTGCCAGCAGCCAAGATTTCCAGGGGGCGGCGATGGGCACTGAAGCTTTCTTT. This sequence encodes CASSQDFQGAAMGTEAFF.